The clone carrying this TCR beta chain was seen ten or more times. This sample was included in a study of patients and donors after allogeneic stem cell transplantation. Each CDR3 protein is one row after TCRdb ran MiXCR on the RT-PCR reads. The table records tens of thousands of distinct CDR3 sequences, around 5% of them present only once. This CDR3 region has 16 residues. Germline CDR1 SGHTS, CDR2 YDEGEE. V was trimmed by 5 bases and J by 4 bases, leaving 19 bases between them. The V gene is TRBV5-8, the J gene TRBJ2-1; maybe TRBD1 (5 bases). The receptor was derived from a human donor who was either an allogeneic HSCT recipient or a stem cell or donor lymphocyte infusion donor (not recorded which). It is not recorded whose cells these are; they may come from a transplant donor. The sample comprised blood, either unsorted or a sorted T cell fraction (not recorded which). CDR3 sequence reads: CASRDSLRGYYNEQFF. In DNA, the CDR3 is TGTGCCAGCAGGGATTCCCTTAGGGGATATTACAATGAGCAGTTCTTC.